This TCR beta chain was recorded in a study of blood T cell repertoires in COVID-19. V lost 3 bases and J lost 2; bases outside the gene matches: 7. This CDR3 comprises 18 residues. CDR1 and CDR2 (germline): SGHRS, YFSETQ. Here immunoSEQ multiplex PCR was the method, and the copy in TCRdb shows in-frame clones only, minus some. The sample lists tens of thousands of clones; over 80% were seen once. The V gene is TRBV5-1, the J gene TRBJ2-5, with 16 bases lining up with TRBD2. Sequencing input: peripheral blood. This receptor was identified in a human donor in a cohort sampled during active COVID-19. The CDR3 nucleotides read TGCGCCAGCAGCTCAACAGGGACTAGCGGGGGGGCGCAAGAGACCCAGTACTTC. It encodes CASSSTGTSGGAQETQYF. Using reference TRBV5-1 and TRBJ2-5 for the parts outside the CDR3, the full variable domain is KAGVTQTPRYLIKTRGQQVTLSCSPISGHRSVSWYQQTPGQGLQFLFEYFSETQRNKGNFPGRFSGRQFSNSRSEMNVSTLELGDSALYLCASSSTGTSGGAQETQYFGPGTRLLVL.